This record covers a single T cell receptor beta chain. The data derive from a study of blood T cell repertoires in COVID-19. Turning to the study itself: Both acute and convalescent COVID-19 samples were obtained from the United States, Italy and Spain. From T cells, B-cell-depleted T cells, or PBMCs came the material, which was cDNA or gDNA.

The V and J ends lost 6 bases and 0 bases respectively, with 10 bases between them. In germline, CDR1 is SGHAT, CDR2 FQNNGV. The CDR3 length is 14 residues. Method: immunoSEQ multiplex PCR; TCRdb's copy keeps in-frame clones and lacks some. The sample has 250,000 to 300,000 clones, about 88% seen once. The receptor was isolated from a young man with active or convalescent COVID-19. The chain uses TRBV11-2 and TRBJ2-3, with a weak D call TRBD1 (6 bases). Material for sequencing was peripheral blood. The CDR3 sequence: CASSAGVSTDTQYF. CDR3 in DNA: TGTGCCAGCAGTGCAGGGGTTAGCACAGATACGCAGTATTTT. Using reference TRBV11-2 and TRBJ2-3 for the parts outside the CDR3, the full variable domain is EAGVAQSPRYKIIEKRQSVAFWCNPISGHATLYWYQQILGQGPKLLIQFQNNGVVDDSQLPKDRFSAERLKGVDSTLKIQPAKLEDSAVYLCASSAGVSTDTQYFGPGTRLTVL.